This TCR beta chain was captured in a study of T cell changes during pregnancy in multiple sclerosis. Clones were sequenced by immunoSEQ multiplex PCR, and TCRdb holds only the in-frame ones, with some missing. The sample lists 35,000 to 40,000 clones, more than 75% occurring once. Germline V CDR1 and CDR2: WSHSY, SAAADI. Trimming took off 6 bases at V and 4 bases at J, with 13 bases between the two ends. CDR3 size: 13 residues. This chain joins TRBV10-2 and TRBJ2-7; tentative D call: TRBD1 (6 bases). The receptor's source is a female donor with multiple sclerosis, enrolled in a pregnancy study. This specimen consisted of CD8+ T cells from peripheral blood mononuclear cells, obtained in the third trimester of pregnancy. CDR3 region: CASRDRGAYEQYF. For the CDR3, the DNA is TGCGCCAGCAGGGACAGAGGAGCGTACGAGCAGTACTTC.